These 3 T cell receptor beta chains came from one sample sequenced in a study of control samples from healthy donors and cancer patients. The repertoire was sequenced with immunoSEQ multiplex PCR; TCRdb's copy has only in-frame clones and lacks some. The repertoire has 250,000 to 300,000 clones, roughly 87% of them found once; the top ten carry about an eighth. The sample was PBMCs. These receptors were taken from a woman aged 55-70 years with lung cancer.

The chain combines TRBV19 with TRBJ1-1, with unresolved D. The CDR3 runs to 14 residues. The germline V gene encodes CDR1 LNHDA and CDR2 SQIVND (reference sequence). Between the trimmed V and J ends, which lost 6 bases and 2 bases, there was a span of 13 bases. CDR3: CASSATARNTEAFF. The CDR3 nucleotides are TGTGCCAGTAGCGCGACGGCGAGAAACACTGAAGCTTTCTTT.

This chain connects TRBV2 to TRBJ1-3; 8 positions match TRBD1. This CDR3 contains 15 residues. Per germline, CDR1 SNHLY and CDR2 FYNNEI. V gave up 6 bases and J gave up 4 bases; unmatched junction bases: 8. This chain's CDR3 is CASRPSRDRGNTIYF. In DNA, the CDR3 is TGTGCCAGCAGGCCCTCTCGGGACAGGGGAAACACCATATATTTT.

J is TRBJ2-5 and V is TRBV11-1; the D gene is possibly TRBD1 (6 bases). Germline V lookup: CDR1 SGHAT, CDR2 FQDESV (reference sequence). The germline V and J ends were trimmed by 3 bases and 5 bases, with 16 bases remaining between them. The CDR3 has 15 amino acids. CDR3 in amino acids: CASSLDGTSRETQYF. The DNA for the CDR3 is TGTGCCAGCAGCTTGGACGGGACATCCCGGGAGACCCAGTACTTC.